The clone carrying this T cell receptor (beta chain) came up many times. These data originate in a study of Graves' ophthalmopathy and Graves' hyperthyroidism. The germline CDR1 and CDR2 sequences are SNHLY and FYNNEI. The CDR3 consists of 14 residues. V shed 10 bases, J shed 2 bases, and the junction held 11 bases outside the gene matches. RNA transcripts were the template, and TCR beta CDR3 regions were amplified from them. Second-round multiplex PCR came after first-round RT-PCR with HTBI primers. Each CDR3 protein gets one entry after TCRdb re-called the multiplex PCR reads with MiXCR. The sample holds more than 300,000 distinct CDR3 sequences, 15% seen once.

The rearrangement joins TRBV2 to TRBJ2-7; 7 bases line up with TRBD1. The sequence was collected from a woman between 18 and 29 years old with stable Graves' hyperthyroidism. Input material: peripheral blood. CDR3 region: CATKSGTDAYEQYF. In DNA form, the CDR3 reads TGTGCCACCAAGTCCGGGACAGATGCCTACGAGCAGTACTTC. The variable domain in full, with the rest retrieved from reference TRBV2 and TRBJ2-7, is EPEVTQTPSHQVTQMGQEVILRCVPISNHLYFYWYRQILGQKVEFLVSFYNNEISEKSEIFDDQFSVERPDGSNFTLKIRSTKLEDSAMYFCATKSGTDAYEQYFGPGTRLTVT.